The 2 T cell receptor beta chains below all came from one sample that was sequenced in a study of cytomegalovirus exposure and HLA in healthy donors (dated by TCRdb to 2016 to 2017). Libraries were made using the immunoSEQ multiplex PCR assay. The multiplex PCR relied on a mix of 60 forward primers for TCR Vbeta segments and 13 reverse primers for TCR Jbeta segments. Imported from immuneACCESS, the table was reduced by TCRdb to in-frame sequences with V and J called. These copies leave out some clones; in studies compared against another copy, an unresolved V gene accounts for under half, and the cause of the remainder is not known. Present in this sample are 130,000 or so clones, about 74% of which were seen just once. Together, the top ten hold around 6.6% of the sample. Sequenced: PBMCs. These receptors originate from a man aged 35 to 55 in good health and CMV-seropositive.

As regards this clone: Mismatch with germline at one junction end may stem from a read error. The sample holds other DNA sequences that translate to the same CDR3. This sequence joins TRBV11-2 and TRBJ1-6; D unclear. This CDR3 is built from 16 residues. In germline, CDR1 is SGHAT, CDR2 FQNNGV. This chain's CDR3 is CASSLESVSYNSPLHF. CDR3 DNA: TGTGCCAGCAGTCTCGAGTCGGTGTCCTATAATTCCCCCCTCCACTTT.

Written as DNA, the CDR3 is TGTGCCACCCGCGGCCAGGACAGCCAAGAGACCCAGTACTTC. The encoded protein is CATRGQDSQETQYF. V is TRBV10-3 and J is TRBJ2-5; possibly TRBD1 for D (6 bases). Germline values: CDR1 ENHRY, CDR2 SYGVKD. This CDR3 is built from 14 residues. The V end lost 10 bases, the J end lost 1 base, and 16 bases lay between the germline ends.